Each of the 28 T cell receptor beta chains below was sequenced from the same sample in a study of T cell responses to AZD1222 COVID-19 vaccine. Sequencing used immunoSEQ multiplex PCR; TCRdb keeps in-frame clones, though not all of them. The sample lists 70,000 to 95,000 clones, approximately 89% occurring once. Source: peripheral blood, taken on day 0 of MenACWY control vaccination. All receptors come from an adult in good health.

The chain is built from TRBV9 and TRBJ2-3; 7 nucleotides align to TRBD2. The CDR3 length is 17 residues. J gave up 0 bases and V 0 bases, and 7 bases lay outside the gene matches. CDR1 SGDLS and CDR2 YYNGEE come from the germline V gene. CDR3: CASSVAPERGSTDTQYF. CDR3 sequence (DNA): TGTGCCAGCAGCGTAGCCCCCGAGCGGGGTAGCACAGATACGCAGTATTTT.

This clone was counted a single time. This chain links TRBV19 with TRBJ1-1; D not certain. The CDR3 covers 13 residues. Germline assignment: CDR1 LNHDA and CDR2 SQIVND (reference sequence). The ends were cut back, 1 base at V and 4 bases at J, with 7 bases in the middle. CDR3 DNA: TGTGCCAGTAGTATAGCAAGAGCCACTGAAGCTTTCTTT. It yields the protein CASSIARATEAFF. Looking up the rest from reference TRBV19 and TRBJ1-1 gives the full variable domain: DGGITQSPKYLFRKEGQNVTLSCEQNLNHDAMYWYRQDPGQGLRLIYYSQIVNDFQKGDIAEGYSVSREKKESFPLTVTSAQKNPTAFYLCASSIARATEAFFGQGTRLTVV.

The table lists this clone with a few counts. The genes are TRBV19 and TRBJ2-7; 9 bases line up with TRBD2. The V and J ends lost 11 bases and 1 base, in that order; junction bases with no gene match: 9. The CDR3 totals 14 residues. CDR1 and CDR2 from the germline V gene are LNHDA and SQIVND (reference sequence). CDR3: CAPKSSGVSYEQYF. In DNA form, the CDR3 reads TGTGCCCCAAAATCTAGCGGGGTTTCCTACGAGCAGTACTTC.

This clone appeared many times. This chain links TRBV11-3 with TRBJ1-1; D is unclear. CDR1 SGHNT and CDR2 YENEEA come from the germline V gene. The V end lost 0 bases, the J end lost 4 bases, and 12 bases lay between the germline ends. The CDR3 runs to 15 residues. The CDR3 DNA sequence: TGTGCCAGCAGCTTAGATCCCTCGGGAACCACTGAAGCTTTCTTT. Translated: CASSLDPSGTTEAFF.

The chain joins TRBV9 to TRBJ2-2, with no clear D. The CDR3 length is 17 residues. Trimming cost V 4 bases and J 5 bases, with 21 bases left between them. CDR1 is SGDLS and CDR2 is YYNGEE in the germline V gene. The CDR3 is CASSPPDGKVRTGELFF. The CDR3 bases are TGTGCCAGCAGCCCCCCGGATGGGAAAGTGAGAACCGGGGAGCTGTTTTTT.

This clone has just one count. The rearrangement joins TRBV15 to TRBJ2-7, with D possibly being TRBD1 (5 bases). The CDR3 is made up of 16 amino acids. V lost 5 bases and J 0 bases, leaving 17 bases between the germline ends. Germline CDR1 reads LNHNV; CDR2 reads YYDKDF (reference sequence). In DNA form, the CDR3 reads TGTGCCACCAGCGGACACGGCTGGACCAGCTCCTACGAGCAGTACTTC. Protein product: CATSGHGWTSSYEQYF.

The chain carries TRBV19 and TRBJ2-2; D might be TRBD2 (6 bases). Germline V CDR1 and CDR2: LNHDA, SQIVND (reference sequence). The CDR3 sequence is 15 residues long. Trimming took off 7 bases at V and 3 bases at J, with 15 bases between the two ends. CDR3 in amino acids: CASTRAGIDTGELFF. CDR3 nucleotide sequence: TGTGCCAGTACGAGGGCGGGGATTGACACCGGGGAGCTGTTTTTT.

The chain carries TRBV11-2 and TRBJ2-1; D possibly corresponds to TRBD2 (7 bases). The CDR3 is 14 residues long. The germline gives CDR1 SGHAT, CDR2 FQNNGV. Trimming cost V 4 bases and J 5 bases, with 12 bases left between them. CDR3 in DNA: TGTGCCAGCAGCTACCGGGGGGCGAACAATGAGCAGTTCTTC. It is translated as CASSYRGANNEQFF.

This chain connects TRBV6-2 or TRBV6-3 to TRBJ1-2, with TRBD1 identical over 7 bases. The V and J ends lost 0 bases and 5 bases, in that order; junction bases with no gene match: 9. This CDR3 spans 16 amino acids. Germline V gene lookup returns CDR1 MNHEY and CDR2 SVGEGT. In nucleotides, the CDR3 is TGTGCCAGCAGTTACTCGGGACAGTCGGTCAGATATGGCTACACCTTC. It codes for CASSYSGQSVRYGYTF.

J is TRBJ1-1 and V is TRBV19; no reliable D call. The germline V gene encodes CDR1 LNHDA and CDR2 SQIVND (reference sequence). With 2 bases removed from V and 7 bases from J, the gap between germline ends came to 8 bases. The CDR3 runs to 12 residues. CDR3 sequence: CASSIKVGEAFF. CDR3 sequence (DNA): TGTGCCAGTAGTATAAAGGTCGGTGAAGCTTTCTTT. The entire variable domain, with the rest obtained from reference TRBV19 and TRBJ1-1, is as follows: DGGITQSPKYLFRKEGQNVTLSCEQNLNHDAMYWYRQDPGQGLRLIYYSQIVNDFQKGDIAEGYSVSREKKESFPLTVTSAQKNPTAFYLCASSIKVGEAFFGQGTRLTVV.

The chain joins TRBV11-3 to TRBJ1-6; D is ambiguous. Trimming took 3 bases from V and 10 from J, leaving 7 bases between them. CDR1 SGHNT and CDR2 YENEEA come from the germline V gene. The CDR3 is 12 amino acids. CDR3 coding DNA: TGTGCCAGCAGCTTTTCGTCCTCACCCCTCCACTTT. This sequence encodes CASSFSSSPLHF.

V usage is TRBV7-6 and J usage is TRBJ1-6, with TRBD1 identical over 9 bases. Unmatched junction bases numbered 0, after V lost 3 bases and J lost 6 bases. Per germline, CDR1 SGHVS and CDR2 FNYEAQ. This CDR3 region has 14 residues. The DNA of the CDR3 is TGTGCCAGCAGCTTGGACAGGGGTAATTCACCCCTCCACTTT. Translated: CASSLDRGNSPLHF.

V is TRBV7-9 and J is TRBJ1-3, with D unclear. V was clipped by 2 bases and J by 8 bases, with 19 bases between them. From germline, CDR1 is SEHNR and CDR2 FQNEAQ (reference sequence). The CDR3 has 16 amino acids. CDR3 sequence (DNA): TGTGCCAGCAGCTTAAGGTCGAGTGGGCTGGTGGACACCATATATTTT. Residues: CASSLRSSGLVDTIYF.

The chain links TRBV19 to TRBJ1-1; D unresolved. Germline CDR1 LNHDA, CDR2 SQIVND (reference sequence). The CDR3 extends over 12 amino acids. Trimming removed 4 bases at V and 3 bases at J, with 6 bases between. The chain's CDR3 is CASSRPDTEAFF. CDR3 coding DNA: TGTGCCAGTAGTAGACCAGACACTGAAGCTTTCTTT. Using reference TRBV19 and TRBJ1-1 for the parts outside the CDR3, the full variable domain is DGGITQSPKYLFRKEGQNVTLSCEQNLNHDAMYWYRQDPGQGLRLIYYSQIVNDFQKGDIAEGYSVSREKKESFPLTVTSAQKNPTAFYLCASSRPDTEAFFGQGTRLTVV.

V gene TRBV19 combines with J gene TRBJ1-3; D remains unclear. The germline CDR1 and CDR2 sequences are LNHDA and SQIVND (reference sequence). This CDR3 spans 16 amino acids. Deletions cut 1 base from V and 0 bases from J, with 10 bases between. Here the CDR3 DNA reads TGTGCCAGTAGTATAGTAGCCGGCAACTCTGGAAACACCATATATTTT. Translation gives CASSIVAGNSGNTIYF.

This clone was seen once. The chain uses TRBV19 and TRBJ1-6; the D is unclear. The CDR3 has 16 residues. Germline values: CDR1 LNHDA, CDR2 SQIVND (reference sequence). Trimming removed 5 bases at V and 7 bases at J, with 18 bases between. The CDR3: CASSLRPGATNSPLHF. DNA for the CDR3: TGTGCCAGTAGTCTCCGCCCGGGTGCCACCAATTCACCCCTCCACTTT.

This chain uses TRBV11-3 with TRBJ2-3; 7 bases match TRBD2. V lost 1 base and J lost 5; bases outside the gene matches: 9. The CDR3 sequence is 16 residues long. Germline V gene lookup returns CDR1 SGHNT and CDR2 YENEEA. The CDR3 spells CASSLVVGLAVDTQYF. The CDR3 DNA reads TGTGCCAGCAGCTTAGTCGTCGGGCTAGCGGTAGATACGCAGTATTTT.

The chain joins TRBV6-4 to TRBJ2-1; 16 bases are shared with TRBD2. In germline, CDR1 is MRHNA, CDR2 SNTAGT. The CDR3 sequence is 16 residues long. The J segment lost 6 bases and the V segment lost 4 bases, leaving 3 bases of the junction unmatched. As DNA, the CDR3 is TGTGCCAGCAGTGCCGGGACTAGCGGGGGGGCCAATGAGCAGTTCTTC. It is translated as CASSAGTSGGANEQFF.

V gene TRBV30 combines with J gene TRBJ2-7, with D perhaps TRBD2 (6 bases). The CDR3 extends over 14 amino acids. Trimming cost V 4 bases and J 2 bases, with 15 bases left between them. Germline-derived CDR1 and CDR2 are GTSNPN and SVGIG (reference sequence). The CDR3 coding sequence is TGTGCCTGGAACCATGGCGGGGTCACCTACGAGCAGTACTTC. Its protein is CAWNHGGVTYEQYF.

The J gene is TRBJ2-2, the V gene TRBV11-3; D is unresolved. The CDR3 has 13 amino acids. Germline assignment: CDR1 SGHNT and CDR2 YENEEA. Trimming cost V 6 bases and J 4 bases, with 9 bases left between them. The CDR3 bases are TGTGCCAGCAGTTACGAAGGCACCGGGGAGCTGTTTTTT. Protein: CASSYEGTGELFF.

The rearrangement links TRBV4-1 to TRBJ2-5; TRBD1 matches 8 bases. Germline loops: CDR1 MGHRA, CDR2 YSYEKL. The CDR3 extends over 13 amino acids. V lost 3 bases and J lost 9; bases outside the gene matches: 6. The CDR3 DNA is TGCGCCAGCAGCCAGGACAGGGCCTCAGCCCAGTACTTC. As protein: CASSQDRASAQYF.

This chain connects TRBV18 to TRBJ1-1; D ambiguous. The CDR3 has 13 residues. The V end was cut by 5 bases, the J end by 0 bases, with 7 bases between. Germline V lookup: CDR1 KGHSH, CDR2 LQKENI. The CDR3 here is CASSGVLNTEAFF. The CDR3 nucleotides read TGTGCCAGCTCAGGGGTCCTGAACACTGAAGCTTTCTTT.

The CDR3 coding sequence is TGTGCCAAGGGAAATGCAGTCTACCCTGGAAACACCATATATTTT. This encodes CAKGNAVYPGNTIYF. The chain couples TRBV19 to TRBJ1-3; D unclear. V lost 10 bases and J 2 bases, leaving 18 bases between the germline ends. Germline CDR1 reads LNHDA; CDR2 reads SQIVND (reference sequence). The CDR3 covers 15 residues.

V usage is TRBV14 and J usage is TRBJ2-2; the D is unclear. Germline loops: CDR1 SGHDN, CDR2 FVKESK. V was clipped by 3 bases and J by 10 bases, with 21 bases between them. The CDR3 totals 16 residues. The CDR3 coding sequence is TGTGCCAGCAGCCAGTTTAACTACGGCCCAGGCGTGGAGCTGTTTTTT. Its protein is CASSQFNYGPGVELFF.

This sequence joins TRBV19 and TRBJ1-5; a weak D match, TRBD1 (6 bases). This CDR3 spans 14 amino acids. The germline V gene has CDR1 LNHDA and CDR2 SQIVND (reference sequence). With 6 bases removed from V and 7 bases from J, the gap between germline ends came to 16 bases. CDR3 sequence: CASSIQGLRQPQHF. CDR3 in DNA: TGTGCCAGTAGCATACAGGGCCTTCGCCAGCCCCAGCATTTT.

The CDR3 DNA is TGTGCCACCAGTGCGGGGGGGAAGGCAGATACGCAGTATTTT. Its protein is CATSAGGKADTQYF. The V and J genes are TRBV24-1 and TRBJ2-3; TRBD2 agrees at 8 bases. The germline gives CDR1 KGHDR, CDR2 SFDVKD. The ends lost 5 bases at V and 4 bases at J; junction bases unmatched: 4. The CDR3 consists of 14 residues.

This sequence joins TRBV6-4 and TRBJ1-1, with 7 positions matching TRBD1. The CDR3 is 14 amino acids. CDR1 MRHNA and CDR2 SNTAGT come from the germline V gene. J gave up 7 bases and V 5 bases, and 10 bases lay outside the gene matches. The CDR3 nucleotides read TGTGCCAGCAGTCGGACAGGATCGGCAAATGAAGCTTTCTTT. As protein: CASSRTGSANEAFF.

In this sample, this clone turned up once. The rearrangement joins TRBV6-4 to TRBJ1-6, with a tentative D call TRBD1 (6 bases). There are 15 residues in the CDR3. With 0 bases removed from V and 10 bases from J, the gap between germline ends came to 13 bases. CDR1 and CDR2 (germline): MRHNA, SNTAGT. The CDR3 DNA follows: TGTGCCAGCAGTGACTCGAGGGGGGTGGGGTCACCCCTCCACTTT. It specifies CASSDSRGVGSPLHF.